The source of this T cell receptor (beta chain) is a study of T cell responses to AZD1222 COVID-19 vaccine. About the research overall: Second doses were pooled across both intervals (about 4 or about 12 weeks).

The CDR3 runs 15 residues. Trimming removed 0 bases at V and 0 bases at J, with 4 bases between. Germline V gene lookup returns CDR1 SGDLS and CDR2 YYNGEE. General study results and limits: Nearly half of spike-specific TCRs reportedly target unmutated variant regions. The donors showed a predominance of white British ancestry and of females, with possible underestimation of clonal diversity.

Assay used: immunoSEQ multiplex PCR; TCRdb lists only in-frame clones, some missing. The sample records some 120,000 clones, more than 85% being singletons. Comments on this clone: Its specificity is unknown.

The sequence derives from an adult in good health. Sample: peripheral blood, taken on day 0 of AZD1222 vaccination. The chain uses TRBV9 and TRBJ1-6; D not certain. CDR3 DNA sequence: TGTGCCAGCAGCGTAGCGGGCTCCTATAATTCACCCCTCCACTTT. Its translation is CASSVAGSYNSPLHF.